This TCR beta chain was documented in a study of graft-versus-host responses after intestinal transplantation (dated by TCRdb to the early 2020s). Broadly, across the study: Multivisceral, liver-intestinal, or isolated intestinal transplants were received by the recipients. After intestinal transplantation, graft-versus-host and host-versus-graft alloreactive T cell clones in the graft, circulation and bone marrow were tracked using bulk TCR-beta CDR3 sequencing. Donor T cell macrochimerism was defined as a peak of at least 4% donor T cells among recipient peripheral blood mononuclear cells. The cohort enrolled approximately 24 intestinal transplant recipients, one of whom was a retransplant, and a few patients without pretransplant specimens were excluded. Samples from three later patients were sequenced in-house on an Illumina MiSeq with MiXCR processing rather than by the commercial service. Every recipient was given anti-thymocyte globulin induction, followed by approximately three years of maintenance tacrolimus and steroids. Alloreactive clones were identified by sequencing pre-transplant mixed lymphocyte reaction products and comparing them with unstimulated pre-transplant donor and recipient T cells.

The library was made by the immunoSEQ multiplex PCR assay. For most patients, genomic DNA was subjected to high-throughput TCR-beta CDR3 sequencing by Adaptive Biotechnologies. The authors processed their data as follows. TCR sequencing data for some 19 patients were retrieved from Adaptive's ImmunoSEQ software; three other patients were processed with MiXCR and VDJtools. Because the origin of CDR3 nucleotide sequences shared between donor and recipient could not be assigned, those sequences were removed. To be classed as alloreactive, a clone needed at least 2-fold expansion over unstimulated cells and a minimum CFSE-low frequency of 0.002% (template counts) or 0.001% (read counts). Clones were considered mappable if detected in sequenced pre-transplant spleen, lymph node, or MLR CFSE-low populations of the donor or recipient. The cumulative frequency of alloreactive clones was calculated as a percentage of all sequences, weighted by copy number. What TCRdb holds here is the immuneACCESS table cut down to in-frame rearrangements. Part of the clones is not present; checked against another copy, under half of the missing clones reflect an unresolved V gene, and the others are unexplained. V and J calls and clone size are those listed in that table; D and trimming were worked out from the DNA. This sample comprises 25,000 to 30,000 clones, 85% to 95% of them detected only once. Of the sample, about 0.66% is held by the ten largest clones.

V is reduced by 7 bases and J by 7 bases, leaving a spacing of 17 bases between them. CDR1 and CDR2 were assigned from the germline V gene (reference sequence) as LNHDA and SQIVND. From the cysteine up to the phenylalanine, the CDR3 has a length of 14 residues. CDR3 DNA is the only sequence kept; it has 42 bases, read in frame from the first base. Study-level results and caveats: The relatively low number and heterogeneity of intestinal transplant patients limited the conclusions. Early after transplant, declines in HvG clones were associated with peak levels of circulating GvH clones. High GvH to HvG T cell clonal ratios were observed in the allografts of patients with donor T cell macrochimerism. GvH clones were found in recipient bone marrow, and some of the GvH clones appeared earlier in ileal mucosa or blood, which is consistent with an intestinal mucosal origin.

Blood samples were collected up to 4 times in the first month after transplant and then at least monthly when available. On this clone: The antigen it recognizes is unknown. Within one base of it there is no much larger clone, and no base qualities were kept.

The origin of this receptor is a human patient who received an intestinal transplant, so some T cells may come from the graft donor. The sequenced sample was PBMCs, obtained 66 days after intestinal transplant. This chain joins TRBV19 to TRBJ2-4, and perhaps TRBD1 as D gene, on 7 matching bases. The CDR3 reads as follows: CASTRGDSGNIQYF. The DNA sequence reads TGTGCCAGTACCAGGGGGGACAGTGGGAACATTCAGTACTTC.